The sequence of this T cell receptor (beta chain) was determined in a study of a mutant IDH1 vaccine in newly diagnosed glioma. Study at large: Vaccinations were initiated 4-6 weeks following radiotherapy alone, or were given together with temozolomide cycles. Treated patients showed a male proportion of around 62%, a female proportion of approximately 38%, and a mean age of about 44 years. Standard pretreatment was either radiotherapy, temozolomide, or, for most, radiochemotherapy with temozolomide.

Germline-derived CDR1 and CDR2 are MNHEY and SVGAGI. Trimming stripped 0 bases from V and 5 bases from J, with 14 bases between. This CDR3 is built from 16 residues. Time point: week 5, during vaccination. Doses of 300 ug of mutant IDH1 20-mer peptide were given with topical imiquimod. The method was immunoSEQ multiplex PCR; TCRdb's version includes in-frame clones alone and lacks a portion of them. The sample lists some 48,000 clones, approximately 78% occurring once. Concerning this clone: Its matching antigen is unknown.

Sequencing used PBMCs, obtained from a glioma patient whose treatment included an IDH1 peptide vaccine. This receptor was obtained from a woman aged 40 to 50 with glioma. V is TRBV6-5 and J is TRBJ1-5; maybe TRBD1 (5 bases). The CDR3 protein is CASSYSWGRDDQPQHF. The CDR3 DNA sequence: TGTGCCAGCAGTTACTCATGGGGGAGGGATGATCAGCCCCAGCATTTT.